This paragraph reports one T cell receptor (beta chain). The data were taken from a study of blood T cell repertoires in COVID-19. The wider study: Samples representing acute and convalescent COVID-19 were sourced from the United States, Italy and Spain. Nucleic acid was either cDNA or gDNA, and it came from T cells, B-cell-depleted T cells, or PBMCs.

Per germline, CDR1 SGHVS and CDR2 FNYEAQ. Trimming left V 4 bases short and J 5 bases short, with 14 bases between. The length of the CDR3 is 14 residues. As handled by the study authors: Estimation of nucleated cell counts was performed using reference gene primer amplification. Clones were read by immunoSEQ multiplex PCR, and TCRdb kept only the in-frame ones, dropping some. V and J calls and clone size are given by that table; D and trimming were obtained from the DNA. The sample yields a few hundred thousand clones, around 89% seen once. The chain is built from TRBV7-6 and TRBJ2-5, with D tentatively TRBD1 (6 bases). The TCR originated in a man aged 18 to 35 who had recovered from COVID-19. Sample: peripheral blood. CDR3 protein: CASSSPTGGETQYF. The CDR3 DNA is TGTGCCAGCAGCTCCCCGACAGGCGGGGAGACCCAGTACTTC.